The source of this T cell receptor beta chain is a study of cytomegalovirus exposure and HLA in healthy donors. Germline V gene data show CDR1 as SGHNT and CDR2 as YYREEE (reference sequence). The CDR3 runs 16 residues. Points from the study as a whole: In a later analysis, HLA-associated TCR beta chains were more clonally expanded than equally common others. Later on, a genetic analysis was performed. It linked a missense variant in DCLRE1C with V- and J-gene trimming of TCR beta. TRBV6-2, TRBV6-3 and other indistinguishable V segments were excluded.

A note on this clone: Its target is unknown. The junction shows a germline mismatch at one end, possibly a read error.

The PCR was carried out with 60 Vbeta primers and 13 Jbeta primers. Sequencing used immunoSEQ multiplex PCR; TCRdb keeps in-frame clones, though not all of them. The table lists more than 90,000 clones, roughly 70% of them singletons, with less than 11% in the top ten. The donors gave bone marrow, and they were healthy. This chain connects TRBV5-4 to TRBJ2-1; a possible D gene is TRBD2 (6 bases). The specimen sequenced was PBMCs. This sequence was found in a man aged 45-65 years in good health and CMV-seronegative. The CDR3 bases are TGTGCCGGCAGCTTGGAACTAGCCCGGTCCTACAATGAGCAGTTCTTC. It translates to CAGSLELARSYNEQFF.